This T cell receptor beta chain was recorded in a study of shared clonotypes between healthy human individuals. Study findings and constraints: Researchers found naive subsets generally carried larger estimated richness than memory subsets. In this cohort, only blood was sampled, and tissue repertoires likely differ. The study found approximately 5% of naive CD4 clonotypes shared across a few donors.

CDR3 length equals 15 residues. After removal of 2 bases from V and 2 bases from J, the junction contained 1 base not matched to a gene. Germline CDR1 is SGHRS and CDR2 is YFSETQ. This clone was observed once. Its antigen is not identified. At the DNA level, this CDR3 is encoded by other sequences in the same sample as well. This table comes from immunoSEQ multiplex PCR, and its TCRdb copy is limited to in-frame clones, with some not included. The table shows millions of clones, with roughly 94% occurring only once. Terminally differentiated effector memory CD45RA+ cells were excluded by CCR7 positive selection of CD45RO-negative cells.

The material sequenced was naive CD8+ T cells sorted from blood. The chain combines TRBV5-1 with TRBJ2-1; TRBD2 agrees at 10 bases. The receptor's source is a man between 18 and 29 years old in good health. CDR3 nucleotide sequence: TGCGCCAGCAGCTTTAGCGGGGGGCCCTACAATGAGCAGTTCTTC. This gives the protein CASSFSGGPYNEQFF.